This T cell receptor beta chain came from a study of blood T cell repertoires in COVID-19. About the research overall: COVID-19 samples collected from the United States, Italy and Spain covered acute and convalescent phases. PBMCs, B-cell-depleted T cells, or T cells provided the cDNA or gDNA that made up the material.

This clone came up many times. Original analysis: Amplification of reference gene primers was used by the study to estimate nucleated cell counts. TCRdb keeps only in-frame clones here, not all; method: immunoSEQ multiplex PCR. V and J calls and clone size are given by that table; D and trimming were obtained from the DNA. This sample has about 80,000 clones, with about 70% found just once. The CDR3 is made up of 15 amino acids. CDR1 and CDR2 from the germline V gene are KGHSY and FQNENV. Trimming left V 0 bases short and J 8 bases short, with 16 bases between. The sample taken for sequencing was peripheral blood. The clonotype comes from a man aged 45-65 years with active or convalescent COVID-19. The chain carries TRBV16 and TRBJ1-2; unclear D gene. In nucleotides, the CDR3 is TGTGCCAGCAGCCAATCCACAGTGCCTCGTGGGGGCTACACCTTC. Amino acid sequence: CASSQSTVPRGGYTF.